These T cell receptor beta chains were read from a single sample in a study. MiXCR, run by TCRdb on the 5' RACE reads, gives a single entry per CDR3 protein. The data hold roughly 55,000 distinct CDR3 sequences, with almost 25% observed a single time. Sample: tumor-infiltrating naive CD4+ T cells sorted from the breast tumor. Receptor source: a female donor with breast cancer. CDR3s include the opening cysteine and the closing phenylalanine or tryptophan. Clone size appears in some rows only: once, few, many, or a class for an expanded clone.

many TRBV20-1 CSPRGINTEAFF
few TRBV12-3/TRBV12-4 CASSWSGRAFGANVLTF
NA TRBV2 CASSEAEVAQYF
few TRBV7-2 CASSQQGNTIYF
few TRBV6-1 CASRVATTGPAEAFF
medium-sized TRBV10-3 CAISGTSGQETQYF
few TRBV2 CASSEQPNYGYTF
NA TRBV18 CASSRPQGGGIEAFF
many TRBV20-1 CSAPTGQASTDTQYF
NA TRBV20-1 CSAKTGTGQETQYF
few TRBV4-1 CASSPTLGQGAVEAFF
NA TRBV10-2 CASADPQETQYF
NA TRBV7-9 CASSPTGLFGYTF
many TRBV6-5 CASSAGWAVNTEAFF
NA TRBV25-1 CASSGTGSRSGANVLTF
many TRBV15 CATSRTSSGRLYEQFF
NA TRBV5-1 CASSLGLAGGETQYF
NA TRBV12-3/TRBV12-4 CASSFGGLAKNIQYF
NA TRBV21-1 CASSKGRCPMNTEAFF
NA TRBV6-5 CASSRDGSSYEQYF
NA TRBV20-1 CSAKEPPKGSLTSEYYNEQLF
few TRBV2 CASSYSVRNTEAFF